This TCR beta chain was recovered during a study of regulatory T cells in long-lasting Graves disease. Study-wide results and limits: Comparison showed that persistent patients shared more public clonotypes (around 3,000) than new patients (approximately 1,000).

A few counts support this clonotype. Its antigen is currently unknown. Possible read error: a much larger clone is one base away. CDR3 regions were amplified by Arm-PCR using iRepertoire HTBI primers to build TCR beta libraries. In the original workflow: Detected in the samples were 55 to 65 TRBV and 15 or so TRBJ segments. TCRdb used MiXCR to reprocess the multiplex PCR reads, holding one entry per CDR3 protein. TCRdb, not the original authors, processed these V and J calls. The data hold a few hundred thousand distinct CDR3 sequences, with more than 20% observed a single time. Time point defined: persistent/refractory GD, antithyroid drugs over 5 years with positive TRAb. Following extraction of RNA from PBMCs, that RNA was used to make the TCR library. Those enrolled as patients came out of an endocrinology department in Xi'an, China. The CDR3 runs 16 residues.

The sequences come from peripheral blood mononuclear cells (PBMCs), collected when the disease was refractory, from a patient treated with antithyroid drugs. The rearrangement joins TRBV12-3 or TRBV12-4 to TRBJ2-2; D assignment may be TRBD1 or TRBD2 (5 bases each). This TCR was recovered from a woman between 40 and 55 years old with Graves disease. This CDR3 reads CASSRTKKDNTGEPFF. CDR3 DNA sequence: TGTGCCAGCAGCAGGACCAAGAAGGACAACACCGGGGAGCCGTTTTTT.